These 10 T cell receptor beta chains were all obtained from the same sample, sequenced in a study of patients and donors after allogeneic stem cell transplantation. TCRdb ran MiXCR on the RT-PCR reads and lists one entry per CDR3 protein. The sample consists of about 960,000 distinct CDR3 sequences, over 15% of them appearing once. Specimen: blood, either unsorted or a sorted T cell fraction (not recorded which). The source of these receptors is a human donor who was either an allogeneic HSCT recipient or a stem cell or donor lymphocyte infusion donor (not recorded which). It is not recorded whose cells these are; they may come from a transplant donor.

V and J are TRBV7-9 and TRBJ2-3, with 10 nucleotides matching TRBD2. CDR1 and CDR2 (germline): SEHNR, FQNEAQ (reference sequence). J lost 4 bases, V lost 3 bases, and 10 bases had no gene match. The CDR3 totals 17 residues. CDR3 DNA: TGTGCCAGCAGCTTGAGCTTGGCTAGCGGGGGAGCAGATACGCAGTATTTT. Protein: CASSLSLASGGADTQYF.

The chain employs TRBV24-1 and TRBJ2-5, with 8 nucleotides matching TRBD1. This CDR3 is 13 amino acids long. V trimming: 4 bases; J trimming: 5 bases; junction bases outside the gene matches: 2. The V gene's germline CDR1 is KGHDR and CDR2 SFDVKD. The CDR3 region is CATSEQGEETQYF. CDR3 DNA sequence: TGTGCCACCAGTGAACAGGGGGAGGAGACCCAGTACTTC.

The V gene is TRBV7-2, the J gene TRBJ2-7; 12 bases are shared with TRBD2. The V segment lost 0 bases and the J segment 3 bases; nucleotides outside the gene matches: 6. Germline V CDR1 and CDR2: SGHTA, FQGNSA. The CDR3 has 17 amino acids. Here the CDR3 reads CASSLAPLAGGFYEQYF. In DNA form, the CDR3 reads TGTGCCAGCAGCTTAGCCCCACTAGCGGGAGGATTCTACGAGCAGTACTTC. Looking up the rest from reference TRBV7-2 and TRBJ2-7 gives the full variable domain: GAGVSQSPSNKVTEKGKDVELRCDPISGHTALYWYRQSLGQGLEFLIYFQGNSAPDKSGLPSDRFSAERTGGSVSTLTIQRTQQEDSAVYLCASSLAPLAGGFYEQYFGPGTRLTVT.

This clonotype was seen a handful of times. The chain couples TRBV7-6 to TRBJ1-4, with TRBD1 as a possible D gene (6 bases). The V gene lost 2 bases and the J gene lost 7 bases, with 17 bases spanning the gap. The CDR3 covers 16 residues. The germline V gene encodes CDR1 SGHVS and CDR2 FNYEAQ. CDR3 nucleotide sequence: TGTGCCAGCAGCTTATCATCACAGGGTTCCTCTGAAAAACTGTTTTTT. This codes for CASSLSSQGSSEKLFF.

The rearrangement joins TRBV11-2 to TRBJ2-6; TRBD2 might be the D (6 bases). V dropped 1 base and J dropped 0 bases, with 13 bases sitting between them. This CDR3 region has 18 residues. The V gene's germline CDR1 is SGHAT and CDR2 FQNNGV. The CDR3 DNA sequence: TGTGCCAGCAGCTTAGTGGGGGAGGTTGGCTCTGGGGCCAACGTCCTGACTTTC. Translated, it gives CASSLVGEVGSGANVLTF.

The chain employs TRBV4-3 and TRBJ2-4; 7 nucleotides agree with TRBD1. Germline CDR1 reads LGHNA; CDR2 reads YSLEER. The CDR3 runs to 15 residues. V was pared by 5 bases and J by 2 bases, with 6 bases of the junction left unmatched. The CDR3 spells CASSKSGGTKNIQYF. DNA for the CDR3: TGCGCCAGCAGCAAATCAGGGGGAACCAAAAACATTCAGTACTTC.

This clonotype was detected many times. At one end the junction does not follow the germline gene, possibly because of a read error. This sequence joins TRBV5-1 and TRBJ2-1; D is perhaps TRBD2 (5 bases). The CDR3 length is 14 residues. Germline V CDR1 and CDR2: SGHRS, YFSETQ. The CDR3, as DNA: TGTGCCAGCAGTTTTACTAGCTCCTACAATGAGCAGTTCTTC. It is translated as CASSFTSSYNEQFF.

The chain recombines TRBV12-3 or TRBV12-4 with TRBJ2-7; possibly TRBD2 for D (5 bases). Trimming removed 2 bases at V and 4 bases at J, with 15 bases between. The CDR3 consists of 15 residues. This chain's CDR3 is CASSLIPDRGYEQYF. In nucleotides, the CDR3 is TGTGCCAGCAGTTTAATCCCCGATCGGGGATACGAGCAGTACTTC.

The chain couples TRBV4-1 to TRBJ2-3; D not resolved. The CDR3 has 15 amino acids. V was pared by 0 bases and J by 2 bases, with 9 bases between. The V gene's germline CDR1 is MGHRA and CDR2 YSYEKL. The CDR3 protein is CASSQDLGATDTQYF. CDR3 nucleotides: TGCGCCAGCAGCCAAGATCTCGGAGCCACAGATACGCAGTATTTT.

This chain's CDR3 is CASSKVRRKQFF. CDR3 DNA: TGTGCCAGCAGCAAAGTCCGGAGGAAGCAGTTCTTC. The V gene is TRBV21-1, the J gene TRBJ2-1; the table gives TRBD2 as D, unverified against the DNA. TRBV21-1 corresponds to a pseudogene. The CDR3 has 12 residues.